The rows below give T cell receptor beta chains drawn from one sample of a study of naive and memory T cell subsets. MiXCR, run by TCRdb on the UMI-ligation and nested PCR reads, gives a single entry per CDR3 protein. The repertoire includes 150,000 or so distinct CDR3 sequences, 22% of them detected once, and roughly 0.1% sits in the top ten. The sequenced material came from naive CD4+ T cells from blood. Receptor source: a human donor in good health. The CDR3 runs from the conserved cysteine through the conserved F or W. A D gene is named only where the DNA matches it firmly. Part of the rows lack a size; the others show once, few, many or a class for expanded clones.

j_call: TRBJ2-7
d_call: TRBD1
clone_size: few
v_call: TRBV7-3
cdr3_aa: CASSGQGNHEQYF
cdr3_nt: TGTGCCAGCAGCGGACAGGGGAACCACGAGCAGTACTTC

j_call: TRBJ1-4
d_call: NA
clone_size: many
v_call: TRBV12-3/TRBV12-4
cdr3_aa: CASSHRVREKLFF
cdr3_nt: TGTGCCAGCAGTCACAGGGTCCGGGAAAAACTGTTTTTT

j_call: TRBJ1-1
d_call: NA
clone_size: many
v_call: TRBV6-1
cdr3_aa: CASARTVEAFF
cdr3_nt: TGTGCCAGCGCAAGGACAGTTGAAGCTTTCTTT

j_call: TRBJ1-1
d_call: NA
clone_size: many
v_call: TRBV12-3/TRBV12-4
cdr3_aa: CASSFSDRSEAFF
cdr3_nt: TGTGCCAGCAGTTTTTCGGACAGAAGTGAAGCTTTCTTT

j_call: TRBJ2-3
d_call: NA
clone_size: many
v_call: TRBV4-3
cdr3_aa: CASSQDWAASTDTQYF
cdr3_nt: TGCGCCAGCAGCCAAGATTGGGCGGCTAGCACAGATACGCAGTATTTT

j_call: TRBJ2-7
d_call: NA
clone_size: NA
v_call: TRBV2
cdr3_aa: CASRSQGNPYEQYF
cdr3_nt: TGTGCCAGCAGGTCCCAGGGGAATCCCTACGAGCAGTACTTC

j_call: TRBJ2-2
d_call: TRBD1
clone_size: NA
v_call: TRBV5-5
cdr3_aa: CASTPSLVGQGLVGELFF
cdr3_nt: TGTGCCAGCACCCCTTCCCTTGTGGGACAGGGTTTAGTCGGGGAGCTGTTTTTT

j_call: TRBJ1-2
d_call: NA
clone_size: few
v_call: TRBV6-2/TRBV6-3
cdr3_aa: CASSSGQRIYGYTF
cdr3_nt: TGTGCCAGCAGTTCCGGACAGCGCATCTATGGCTACACCTTC

j_call: TRBJ1-1
d_call: NA
clone_size: NA
v_call: TRBV20-1
cdr3_aa: CSASSGITEAFF
cdr3_nt: TGCAGTGCTAGCTCGGGGATAACTGAAGCTTTCTTT

j_call: TRBJ1-5
d_call: TRBD1
clone_size: NA
v_call: TRBV5-1
cdr3_aa: CASSPGTENQPQHF
cdr3_nt: TGCGCCAGCAGCCCAGGGACAGAAAATCAGCCCCAGCATTTT

j_call: TRBJ1-4
d_call: NA
clone_size: few
v_call: TRBV20-1
cdr3_aa: CSAGGNEKLFF
cdr3_nt: TGCAGTGCTGGCGGTAATGAAAAACTGTTTTTT

j_call: TRBJ2-7
d_call: TRBD2
clone_size: NA
v_call: TRBV15
cdr3_aa: CATSRDKGTSAGEQYF
cdr3_nt: TGTGCCACCAGCAGAGATAAGGGGACTAGCGCCGGCGAGCAGTACTTC

j_call: TRBJ2-5
d_call: NA
clone_size: NA
v_call: TRBV6-6
cdr3_aa: CASSSPTGRTQYF
cdr3_nt: TGTGCCAGCAGTTCCCCCACAGGGCGGACCCAGTACTTC

j_call: TRBJ1-2
d_call: TRBD1
clone_size: NA
v_call: TRBV27
cdr3_aa: CASRRTGGWGYTF
cdr3_nt: TGTGCCAGCAGGCGTACAGGGGGCTGGGGCTACACCTTC

j_call: TRBJ2-7
d_call: NA
clone_size: many
v_call: TRBV12-5
cdr3_aa: CASGLVVAREKPYEQYF
cdr3_nt: TGTGCTAGTGGTTTGGTTGTCGCCAGGGAGAAACCCTACGAGCAGTACTTC

j_call: TRBJ2-1
d_call: TRBD2
clone_size: NA
v_call: TRBV20-1
cdr3_aa: CSARGLAVEQFF
cdr3_nt: TGCAGTGCTAGAGGCCTAGCGGTAGAGCAGTTCTTC

j_call: TRBJ2-7
d_call: NA
clone_size: few
v_call: TRBV29-1
cdr3_aa: CSVMDRSSYEQYF
cdr3_nt: TGCAGCGTCATGGACCGGAGCTCCTACGAGCAGTACTTC

j_call: TRBJ2-3
d_call: TRBD2
clone_size: once
v_call: TRBV20-1
cdr3_aa: CSAPSGAGPDTQYF
cdr3_nt: TGCAGTGCCCCCAGCGGGGCGGGTCCCGATACGCAGTATTTT

j_call: TRBJ2-7
d_call: NA
clone_size: NA
v_call: TRBV7-8
cdr3_aa: CASSSHRVVFYEQYF
cdr3_nt: TGTGCCAGCAGCTCTCACAGGGTGGTGTTCTACGAGCAGTACTTC

j_call: TRBJ1-2
d_call: NA
clone_size: few
v_call: TRBV30
cdr3_aa: CAWSAPRRYTF
cdr3_nt: TGTGCCTGGAGTGCCCCCCGACGCTACACCTTC

j_call: TRBJ2-6
d_call: NA
clone_size: NA
v_call: TRBV28
cdr3_aa: CASSLGGVQFGANVPTF
cdr3_nt: TGTGCCAGCAGTTTGGGCGGGGTACAATTTGGGGCCAACGTCCCGACTTTC

j_call: TRBJ1-1
d_call: NA
clone_size: NA
v_call: TRBV29-1
cdr3_aa: CSVDPGRNTEAFF
cdr3_nt: TGCAGCGTTGACCCAGGGAGGAACACTGAAGCTTTCTTT

j_call: TRBJ2-1
d_call: NA
clone_size: many
v_call: TRBV6-6
cdr3_aa: CASSYRGDEQFF
cdr3_nt: TGTGCCAGCAGTTATCGAGGTGATGAGCAGTTCTTC

j_call: TRBJ2-7
d_call: NA
clone_size: few
v_call: TRBV5-4
cdr3_aa: CASSPGNLYEQYF
cdr3_nt: TGTGCCAGCAGCCCGGGGAACCTTTACGAGCAGTACTTC

j_call: TRBJ2-2
d_call: NA
clone_size: few
v_call: TRBV6-2/TRBV6-3
cdr3_aa: CASSYSAGELFF
cdr3_nt: TGTGCCAGCAGTTACTCCGCCGGGGAGCTGTTTTTT

j_call: TRBJ1-1
d_call: NA
clone_size: once
v_call: TRBV5-1
cdr3_aa: CASSVYRVGVETEAFF
cdr3_nt: TGCGCCAGCAGCGTTTACAGGGTAGGGGTGGAAACTGAAGCTTTCTTT

j_call: TRBJ2-5
d_call: TRBD1
clone_size: few
v_call: TRBV29-1
cdr3_aa: CSVYRGLGETQYF
cdr3_nt: TGCAGCGTTTACAGGGGGCTGGGCGAGACCCAGTACTTC

j_call: TRBJ2-1
d_call: NA
clone_size: few
v_call: TRBV11-2
cdr3_aa: CASSLDPRSYNEQFF
cdr3_nt: TGTGCCAGCAGCTTAGATCCCCGTTCCTACAATGAGCAGTTCTTC

j_call: TRBJ1-1
d_call: TRBD1
clone_size: many
v_call: TRBV6-1
cdr3_aa: CASSEFRGQGEAFF
cdr3_nt: TGTGCCAGCAGTGAATTCAGGGGGCAGGGTGAAGCTTTCTTT

j_call: TRBJ2-5
d_call: NA
clone_size: few
v_call: TRBV10-3
cdr3_aa: CAISEVARQETQYF
cdr3_nt: TGTGCCATCAGTGAAGTAGCGCGACAAGAGACCCAGTACTTC

j_call: TRBJ2-3
d_call: NA
clone_size: NA
v_call: TRBV27
cdr3_aa: CASSFAVAWGTQYF
cdr3_nt: TGTGCCAGCAGTTTTGCGGTGGCGTGGGGTACGCAGTATTTT

j_call: TRBJ2-7
d_call: NA
clone_size: NA
v_call: TRBV28
cdr3_aa: CASSTGHPSYEQYF
cdr3_nt: TGTGCCAGCAGCACCGGACACCCCAGCTACGAGCAGTACTTC

j_call: TRBJ2-7
d_call: NA
clone_size: few
v_call: TRBV5-1
cdr3_aa: CASSPVGTGFGYEQYF
cdr3_nt: TGCGCCAGCAGCCCTGTTGGAACGGGTTTTGGCTACGAGCAGTACTTC

j_call: TRBJ1-2
d_call: NA
clone_size: NA
v_call: TRBV21-1
cdr3_aa: CASSQGQTGHGYTF
cdr3_nt: TGTGCCAGCAGCCAAGGGCAGACAGGCCATGGCTACACCTTC

j_call: TRBJ1-5
d_call: NA
clone_size: NA
v_call: TRBV7-2
cdr3_aa: CASSPQPPQPQHF
cdr3_nt: TGTGCCAGCAGCCCTCAGCCCCCCCAGCCCCAGCATTTT

j_call: TRBJ2-1
d_call: TRBD2
clone_size: NA
v_call: TRBV19
cdr3_aa: CASSGGDAETYNEQFF
cdr3_nt: TGTGCCAGTAGTGGGGGGGACGCGGAGACCTACAATGAGCAGTTCTTC

j_call: TRBJ2-7
d_call: TRBD1
clone_size: many
v_call: TRBV5-5
cdr3_aa: CASSLVPGQASEQYF
cdr3_nt: TGTGCCAGCAGCTTGGTCCCGGGACAGGCCTCCGAGCAGTACTTC

j_call: TRBJ1-6
d_call: TRBD1
clone_size: NA
v_call: TRBV25-1
cdr3_aa: CASGGKRDRDNSPLHF
cdr3_nt: TGTGCCAGCGGGGGGAAGAGGGACAGGGATAATTCACCCCTCCACTTT

j_call: TRBJ1-3
d_call: NA
clone_size: NA
v_call: TRBV18
cdr3_aa: CASSPAGDGNTIYF
cdr3_nt: TGTGCCAGCTCACCAGCAGGGGATGGAAACACCATATATTTT

j_call: TRBJ2-7
d_call: TRBD2
clone_size: NA
v_call: TRBV28
cdr3_aa: CASSSQTSGRSYEQYF
cdr3_nt: TGTGCCAGCAGTTCTCAGACTAGCGGGAGATCCTACGAGCAGTACTTC

j_call: TRBJ2-3
d_call: NA
clone_size: NA
v_call: TRBV6-1
cdr3_aa: CASKASLGTDTQYF
cdr3_nt: TGTGCCAGCAAGGCGAGTCTGGGAACAGATACGCAGTATTTT

j_call: TRBJ2-1
d_call: NA
clone_size: NA
v_call: TRBV5-1
cdr3_aa: CASSLDLTYNEQFF
cdr3_nt: TGCGCCAGCAGCTTGGACTTGACGTACAATGAGCAGTTCTTC

j_call: TRBJ2-1
d_call: NA
clone_size: few
v_call: TRBV18
cdr3_aa: CASSLRTEDEQFF
cdr3_nt: TGTGCCAGCTCACTTAGGACTGAGGATGAGCAGTTCTTC

j_call: TRBJ2-5
d_call: NA
clone_size: NA
v_call: TRBV11-1
cdr3_aa: CASSWYRQETQYF
cdr3_nt: TGTGCCAGCAGCTGGTACAGACAAGAGACCCAGTACTTC

j_call: TRBJ1-4
d_call: TRBD1
clone_size: NA
v_call: TRBV7-8
cdr3_aa: CASSLALPGGLEKLFF
cdr3_nt: TGTGCCAGCAGCTTAGCGTTGCCAGGGGGCCTTGAAAAACTGTTTTTT

j_call: TRBJ2-3
d_call: TRBD2
clone_size: NA
v_call: TRBV7-2
cdr3_aa: CASSLALAGTTDTQYF
cdr3_nt: TGTGCCAGCAGCTTAGCTCTAGCGGGGACCACAGATACGCAGTATTTT

j_call: TRBJ2-3
d_call: TRBD2
clone_size: NA
v_call: TRBV20-1
cdr3_aa: CSAGRPSGRATDTQYF
cdr3_nt: TGCAGTGCCGGGCGGCCTAGCGGGAGAGCAACAGATACGCAGTATTTT

j_call: TRBJ1-1
d_call: NA
clone_size: NA
v_call: TRBV20-1
cdr3_aa: CSARRALNTEAFF
cdr3_nt: TGCAGTGCCAGGAGAGCCTTGAACACTGAAGCTTTCTTT

j_call: TRBJ2-5
d_call: TRBD1
clone_size: NA
v_call: TRBV28
cdr3_aa: CASSSPGTGSSETQYF
cdr3_nt: TGTGCCAGCAGTTCGCCCGGGACAGGGTCAAGTGAGACCCAGTACTTC

j_call: TRBJ1-3
d_call: NA
clone_size: NA
v_call: TRBV11-2
cdr3_aa: CASSHPRNTIYF
cdr3_nt: TGTGCCAGCAGCCACCCGCGAAACACCATATATTTT

j_call: TRBJ2-5
d_call: NA
clone_size: NA
v_call: TRBV20-1
cdr3_aa: CSARDLKGLETQYF
cdr3_nt: TGCAGTGCTAGAGATCTCAAGGGGCTAGAGACCCAGTACTTC

j_call: TRBJ2-7
d_call: NA
clone_size: NA
v_call: TRBV7-2
cdr3_aa: CASSTGRNYEQYF
cdr3_nt: TGTGCCAGCAGCACGGGACGTAACTACGAGCAGTACTTC

j_call: TRBJ2-1
d_call: TRBD2
clone_size: few
v_call: TRBV7-6
cdr3_aa: CALRAGARAWEQFF
cdr3_nt: TGTGCCCTAAGGGCGGGAGCCCGAGCATGGGAGCAGTTCTTC

j_call: TRBJ2-1
d_call: TRBD2
clone_size: few
v_call: TRBV9
cdr3_aa: CASSAPRSGRAYEQFF
cdr3_nt: TGTGCCAGCAGCGCCCCCCGCAGCGGGAGGGCTTATGAGCAGTTCTTC

j_call: TRBJ2-7
d_call: NA
clone_size: NA
v_call: TRBV6-5
cdr3_aa: CASSTGWLSEQYF
cdr3_nt: TGTGCCAGCAGTACCGGGTGGTTGTCCGAGCAGTACTTC

j_call: TRBJ1-6
d_call: NA
clone_size: NA
v_call: TRBV29-1
cdr3_aa: CSVRWGGDNSPLHF
cdr3_nt: TGCAGCGTGCGGTGGGGCGGAGATAATTCACCCCTCCACTTT

j_call: TRBJ2-2
d_call: TRBD2
clone_size: few
v_call: TRBV28
cdr3_aa: CASSLRGGRAIRNTGELFF
cdr3_nt: TGTGCCAGCAGTTTACGGGGCGGGAGGGCCATCAGGAACACCGGGGAGCTGTTTTTT

j_call: TRBJ2-2
d_call: TRBD2
clone_size: few
v_call: TRBV29-1
cdr3_aa: CSARRGLADGELFF
cdr3_nt: TGCAGCGCGAGGAGGGGACTAGCGGACGGGGAGCTGTTTTTT

j_call: TRBJ1-5
d_call: TRBD1
clone_size: NA
v_call: TRBV5-5
cdr3_aa: CASSPVGQKNQPQHF
cdr3_nt: TGTGCCAGCAGCCCAGTGGGACAGAAAAATCAGCCCCAGCATTTT